The 32 T cell receptor beta chains in this list originate from one sample, sequenced in a study of shared clonotypes between healthy human individuals. CD45RO-negative, CCR7-selected cells formed the naive CD8 fraction, which excluded terminally differentiated effector memory CD45RA+ cells. This table comes from immunoSEQ multiplex PCR, and its TCRdb copy is limited to in-frame clones, with some not included. The data hold under 2,000,000 clones, with about 95% observed a single time. The sequenced material came from naive CD8+ T cells sorted from blood. The receptors were sampled from a man between 18 and 35 years old in good health.

This clone appeared once. The chain has TRBV6-6 and TRBJ2-5, with 9 positions matching TRBD2. The germline V gene encodes CDR1 MNHNY and CDR2 SVGAGI (reference sequence). With 2 bases clipped from V and 2 bases from J, the junction kept 3 bases outside the gene matches. The CDR3 is 15 residues long. This CDR3 is CASSYVAGGQETQYF. The CDR3 nucleotides read TGTGCCAGCAGTTACGTGGCGGGGGGGCAAGAGACCCAGTACTTC.

The chain recombines TRBV4-1 with TRBJ1-5, with D maybe TRBD1 (5 bases). Germline V gene data show CDR1 as MGHRA and CDR2 as YSYEKL. There are 15 residues in the CDR3. Trimming removed 1 base at V and 7 bases at J, with 14 bases between. The CDR3 DNA reads TGCGCCAGCAGCCAAGTAGAGGGGCAGGGACAGCCCCAGCATTTT. Translated, it gives CASSQVEGQGQPQHF.

Of note for this clone: Different DNA sequences within this sample yield the same CDR3. The chain couples TRBV27 to TRBJ2-7; weak D call: TRBD2 (5 bases). CDR1 and CDR2 (germline): MNHEY, SMNVEV (reference sequence). Trimming took off 3 bases at V and 2 bases at J, with 8 bases between the two ends. This CDR3 comprises 13 residues. The CDR3 coding sequence is TGTGCCAGCAGTTTGGACGGGACCTACGAGCAGTACTTC. Translation gives CASSLDGTYEQYF.

On this clone itself: The same CDR3 arises from other DNA sequences in this sample as well. The rearrangement uses TRBV27 and TRBJ2-3; TRBD2 matches at 7 bases. Germline V CDR1 and CDR2: MNHEY, SMNVEV (reference sequence). Unmatched junction bases numbered 2, after V lost 2 bases and J lost 3 bases. The CDR3 totals 14 residues. CDR3 residues: CASSLGGGTDTQYF. The CDR3 DNA follows: TGTGCCAGCAGTTTAGGGGGGGGGACAGATACGCAGTATTTT.

V and J are TRBV13 and TRBJ1-6; no firm D call. In germline, CDR1 is PRHDT, CDR2 FYEKMQ (reference sequence). With 6 bases removed from V and 0 bases from J, the gap between germline ends came to 9 bases. The CDR3 length is 15 residues. The CDR3 loop reads CASSEGSSYNSPLHF. CDR3 DNA: TGTGCCAGCAGTGAAGGGAGCTCCTATAATTCACCCCTCCACTTT.

This sequence joins TRBV5-1 and TRBJ2-7, with 11 bases lining up with TRBD1. The trim removed 4 bases at V and 0 bases at J, leaving 6 bases unmatched. Germline CDR1 is SGHRS and CDR2 is YFSETQ. CDR3 length: 16 residues. CDR3 bases: TGCGCCAGCAGCGCCTCCGGGACAGGGGGCTCCTACGAGCAGTACTTC. Residues: CASSASGTGGSYEQYF. Together with reference TRBV5-1 and TRBJ2-7, the CDR3 gives the full variable domain: KAGVTQTPRYLIKTRGQQVTLSCSPISGHRSVSWYQQTPGQGLQFLFEYFSETQRNKGNFPGRFSGRQFSNSRSEMNVSTLELGDSALYLCASSASGTGGSYEQYFGPGTRLTVT.

Details on this clone: Other DNA sequences in the sample encode the same CDR3. This sequence joins TRBV9 and TRBJ2-1; the D is unclear. This CDR3 region has 11 residues. Trimming took 0 bases from V and 10 from J, leaving 5 bases between them. Germline V gene data show CDR1 as SGDLS and CDR2 as YYNGEE. This CDR3 reads CASSVGAEQFF. The CDR3 DNA reads as TGTGCCAGCAGCGTAGGGGCCGAGCAGTTCTTC.

The chain joins TRBV7-9 to TRBJ2-3, with D uncertain. CDR3 length: 13 amino acids. Trimming shortened V by 1 base and J by 7 bases, and 9 bases separated the two germline ends. CDR1 is SEHNR, CDR2 FQNEAQ, per germline (reference sequence). The CDR3 loop is CASSLGSDNTQYF. CDR3 sequence (DNA): TGTGCCAGCAGCTTAGGTTCTGACAATACGCAGTATTTT. The whole variable domain, remainder taken from reference TRBV7-9 and TRBJ2-3, is DTGVSQNPRHKITKRGQNVTFRCDPISEHNRLYWYRQTLGQGPEFLTYFQNEAQLEKSRLLSDRFSAERPKGSFSTLEIQRTEQGDSAMYLCASSLGSDNTQYFGPGTRLTVL.

This CDR3 is CASSVEVGMYEQYF. DNA of the CDR3: TGTGCCAGCAGCGTAGAGGTTGGGATGTACGAGCAGTACTTC. The V and J genes are TRBV9 and TRBJ2-7, with no clear D. V lost 0 bases to trimming and J lost 4 bases, with 11 bases between them. Germline V gene data show CDR1 as SGDLS and CDR2 as YYNGEE. CDR3 length: 14 residues. Full variable domain (rest looked up from reference TRBV9 and TRBJ2-7): DSGVTQTPKHLITATGQRVTLRCSPRSGDLSVYWYQQSLDQGLQFLIQYYNGEERAKGNILERFSAQQFPDLHSELNLSSLELGDSALYFCASSVEVGMYEQYFGPGTRLTVT.

This rearrangement joins TRBV29-1 to TRBJ2-7, with D perhaps TRBD1 (5 bases). Trimming removed 0 bases at V and 2 bases at J, with 8 bases between. This CDR3 has 13 amino acids. Germline V gene sequence: CDR1 SQVTM, CDR2 ANQGSEA. CDR3 coding DNA: TGCAGCGTTGAAGAGGACACTGCCTACGAGCAGTACTTC. This encodes CSVEEDTAYEQYF.

The chain uses TRBV2 and TRBJ1-4; D not resolved. Trimming cost V 7 bases and J 6 bases, with 15 bases left between them. This CDR3 is built from 14 residues. Germline CDR1 SNHLY, CDR2 FYNNEI. CDR3 DNA sequence: TGTGCCAGCACTCCGCAGGCTCGGGATGAAAAACTGTTTTTT. Amino acids: CASTPQARDEKLFF.

V usage is TRBV7-9 and J usage is TRBJ2-7; D is undetermined. V was shortened by 4 bases and J by 2 bases, with 9 bases between the two germline ends. Germline assignment: CDR1 SEHNR and CDR2 FQNEAQ (reference sequence). CDR3 length equals 13 residues. The CDR3 region is CASSYHEAYEQYF. CDR3 coding DNA: TGTGCCAGCAGCTACCATGAAGCCTACGAGCAGTACTTC.

The rearrangement uses TRBV4-1 and TRBJ2-7, with D hard to call. Trimming removed 5 bases at V and 7 bases at J, with 18 bases between. CDR1 and CDR2 (germline): MGHRA, YSYEKL. This CDR3 comprises 14 residues. CDR3 sequence (DNA): TGCGCCAGCAGCTTGATTGATGAGATGAGGGAGCAGTACTTC. This sequence encodes CASSLIDEMREQYF.

This sequence joins TRBV6-1 and TRBJ2-1; TRBD2 is a possible D gene (6 bases). V was shortened by 10 bases and J by 6 bases, with 13 bases between the two germline ends. Germline V gives CDR1 MNHNS, CDR2 SASEGT. The CDR3 sequence is 12 residues long. In DNA form, the CDR3 reads TGTGCCACCACACTAGCCTCCAATGAGCAGTTCTTC. Protein sequence: CATTLASNEQFF.

This clone was picked up one time. This sequence joins TRBV12-5 and TRBJ2-3; 9 positions agree with TRBD2. The CDR3 is 13 amino acids. Germline V gives CDR1 LGHNT, CDR2 FRNRAP. CDR3 amino acids: CASGGRAGDTQYF. The DNA of the CDR3 is TGTGCCTCTGGCGGGAGGGCGGGGGATACGCAGTATTTT.

The count of this clone is one. This chain uses TRBV29-1 with TRBJ2-7; either TRBD1 or TRBD2 may fit D (5 bases each). This CDR3 has 15 amino acids. The germline gives CDR1 SQVTM, CDR2 ANQGSEA. V dropped 5 bases and J dropped 1 base, with 18 bases sitting between them. The chain's CDR3 is CSVLGERDGSYEQYF. The CDR3, as DNA: TGCAGCGTTCTGGGGGAGCGAGATGGTTCCTACGAGCAGTACTTC.

V gene TRBV4-1 combines with J gene TRBJ2-7; unclear D gene. This CDR3 is 13 amino acids long. V was clipped by 3 bases and J by 6 bases, with 12 bases between them. Germline CDR1 is MGHRA and CDR2 is YSYEKL. Written as DNA, the CDR3 is TGCGCCAGCAGCCACACTGGTCCGAGCGAGCAGTACTTC. Amino acids: CASSHTGPSEQYF.

A single count supports this clone. The chain joins TRBV11-2 to TRBJ1-1; tentative D call: TRBD1 (5 bases). The CDR3 covers 14 residues. The germline V and J ends were trimmed by 0 bases and 7 bases, with 12 bases remaining between them. Germline V CDR1 and CDR2: SGHAT, FQNNGV. CDR3 amino acids: CASSLDYGHLEAFF. The CDR3 nucleotides read TGTGCCAGCAGCTTAGATTATGGACACCTTGAAGCTTTCTTT.

The chain has TRBV27 and TRBJ1-5; TRBD1 might be the D (5 bases). Germline lookup yields CDR1 MNHEY and CDR2 SMNVEV (reference sequence). The V end was cut by 2 bases, the J end by 6 bases, with 11 bases between. This CDR3 is 14 amino acids long. The CDR3, as DNA: TGTGCCAGCAGTTTAACGCAGGGCGCTCAGCCCCAGCATTTT. Translating it yields CASSLTQGAQPQHF.

The chain links TRBV4-3 to TRBJ2-7; TRBD2 matches 9 bases. This CDR3 contains 16 residues. Germline trimming cut 0 bases from V and 5 bases from J; bases unmatched to any gene: 8. Germline CDR1 and CDR2: LGHNA and YSLEER. CDR3 DNA: TGCGCCAGCAGCCAAGATTTAGCGGGAGCAACGCACGAGCAGTACTTC. Protein: CASSQDLAGATHEQYF.

The CDR3 nucleotides are TGTGCCAGCAGTTTTCTAGGACCAGATACGCAGTATTTT. Translated, it gives CASSFLGPDTQYF. The J gene is TRBJ2-3, the V gene TRBV6-6; D remains ambiguous. The germline gives CDR1 MNHNY, CDR2 SVGAGI (reference sequence). The CDR3 has 13 residues. V was shortened by 4 bases and J by 4 bases, with 9 bases between the two germline ends.

J is TRBJ2-2 and V is TRBV9; maybe TRBD1 (5 bases). CDR3 size: 15 residues. Germline loops: CDR1 SGDLS, CDR2 YYNGEE. Trimming removed 3 bases at V and 4 bases at J, with 13 bases between. CDR3 protein: CASSDTAGFTGELFF. DNA of the CDR3: TGTGCCAGCAGCGACACAGCAGGGTTCACCGGGGAGCTGTTTTTT.

This rearrangement joins TRBV27 to TRBJ2-3; 7 nucleotides align to TRBD1. With 6 bases clipped from V and 6 bases from J, the junction kept 3 bases outside the gene matches. The CDR3 extends over 12 amino acids. CDR1 and CDR2 (germline): MNHEY, SMNVEV (reference sequence). CDR3 sequence reads: CASRTGEDTQYF. The CDR3 DNA reads as TGTGCCAGCAGAACAGGGGAGGATACGCAGTATTTT.

This clone was seen just once. J is TRBJ1-2 and V is TRBV10-2, with D unresolved. The ends were cut back, 3 bases at V and 8 bases at J, with 7 bases in the middle. Germline V lookup: CDR1 WSHSY, CDR2 SAAADI. The CDR3 is 11 amino acids. The CDR3: CASSDSDGYTF. The CDR3 bases are TGCGCCAGCAGTGACTCGGACGGCTACACCTTC.

The chain carries TRBV7-9 and TRBJ2-7; 9 bases are a match to TRBD1. The ends lost 0 bases at V and 4 bases at J; junction bases unmatched: 7. The CDR3 loop spans 16 amino acids. Looked up from germline, CDR1 is SEHNR and CDR2 is FQNEAQ (reference sequence). CDR3 coding DNA: TGTGCCAGCAGCTTAGCCCCCGGGACAGGGATGTACGAGCAGTACTTC. Amino acids: CASSLAPGTGMYEQYF.

V is TRBV7-9 and J is TRBJ2-7; D gene uncertain. CDR1 SEHNR and CDR2 FQNEAQ come from the germline V gene (reference sequence). V lost 5 bases and J 5 bases, leaving 16 bases between the germline ends. The CDR3 loop spans 14 amino acids. CDR3 coding DNA: TGTGCCAGCAGCCGGAGTGGGGTGGGCGACGAGCAGTACTTC. This translates into CASSRSGVGDEQYF.

The V gene is TRBV27, the J gene TRBJ2-7, with 13 bases aligning to TRBD2. Looked up from germline, CDR1 is MNHEY and CDR2 is SMNVEV (reference sequence). V lost 5 bases, J lost 5 bases, and 3 bases stayed unmatched. The CDR3 runs to 14 residues. As DNA, the CDR3 is TGTGCCAGCAGTACCGGGACTAGCGGGAACGAGCAGTACTTC. It is translated as CASSTGTSGNEQYF.

This chain connects TRBV10-2 to TRBJ2-7; TRBD2 matches at 8 bases. From germline, CDR1 is WSHSY and CDR2 SAAADI. CDR3 length: 14 residues. V lost 10 bases and J lost 3; bases outside the gene matches: 11. CDR3 protein: CATAPVAGNYEQYF. CDR3 bases: TGCGCCACCGCCCCGGTAGCGGGAAACTACGAGCAGTACTTC.

The chain's CDR3 is CASSLNRGIMYEQYF. The CDR3 DNA reads as TGTGCCAGCAGTTTAAACAGGGGGATCATGTACGAGCAGTACTTC. The chain carries TRBV27 and TRBJ2-7; TRBD1 agrees at 8 bases. The CDR3 extends over 15 amino acids. Per the germline V gene, CDR1 is MNHEY and CDR2 is SMNVEV (reference sequence). Losses at the gene ends were 2 bases for V and 4 bases for J; bases not matched to a gene: 7.

Here the CDR3 DNA reads TGTGCCAGCAGTTACGGCAGGGAGGGTGAAAAACTGTTTTTT. Translation: CASSYGREGEKLFF. The chain recombines TRBV6-5 with TRBJ1-4; D is perhaps TRBD1 (5 bases). The germline V gene encodes CDR1 MNHEY and CDR2 SVGAGI. V was shortened by 2 bases and J by 7 bases, with 11 bases between the two germline ends. CDR3 size: 14 residues.

The chain joins TRBV10-3 to TRBJ2-1; perhaps TRBD2 as D (5 bases). This CDR3 comprises 20 residues. V was pared by 4 bases and J by 0 bases, with 25 bases between. The germline CDR1 and CDR2 sequences are ENHRY and SYGVKD. In nucleotides, the CDR3 is TGTGCCATCAGTGGGCCGGGCCAAGGTGCAGAAGCGGTCTCCTACAATGAGCAGTTCTTC. Residues: CAISGPGQGAEAVSYNEQFF.

This chain links TRBV7-9 with TRBJ1-1; D is ambiguous. The CDR3 spans 15 residues. Per germline, CDR1 SEHNR and CDR2 FQNEAQ (reference sequence). The V and J ends lost 1 base and 1 base respectively, with 10 bases between them. CDR3 region: CASSLEEGPNTEAFF. As DNA, the CDR3 is TGTGCCAGCAGCTTAGAAGAGGGTCCGAACACTGAAGCTTTCTTT.